This is a list of T cell receptor beta chains from one sample in a study of follicular helper T cells after annual influenza vaccination. The assay was immunoSEQ multiplex PCR, and TCRdb's table has in-frame clones only and misses some. This sample yields about 27,000 clones, of which 65% to 85% are seen a single time; about 1.2% belongs to the top ten. This specimen was CXCR5+ CD38- circulating T follicular helper cells from blood, taken on the day of influenza vaccination. These receptors were taken from an adult who received the influenza vaccine. The CDR3 runs from the conserved cysteine through the conserved F or W. The D gene is left open where the match is weak. Clone size, where shown, is once, few, many, or a class for clones that have expanded.

>TRBV7-9|TRBJ1-2|NA|16|NA
TGTGCCTCCCTCCTTACAGCGGCGGGTGAGGGCTATGGCTACACCTTC
CASLLTAAGEGYGYTF
>TRBV5-4|TRBJ1-4|NA|14|NA
TGTGCCAGCAGCCCTGGGACAAGGGATGAAAAACTGTTTTTT
CASSPGTRDEKLFF
>TRBV19|TRBJ2-7|NA|14|TRBD1
TGTGCCAGTAGTACCGAAGACAGGGGAAGCGAGCAGTACTTC
CASSTEDRGSEQYF
>TRBV9|TRBJ2-1|once|16|TRBD2
TGTGCCAGCAGCGCTAGCGGGACTAGCAAAGGCTATGAGCAGTTCTTC
CASSASGTSKGYEQFF
>TRBV6-1|TRBJ2-3|NA|11|NA
TGTGCCAGCACTGACAGGGATACGCAGTATTTT
CASTDRDTQYF
>TRBV7-9|TRBJ1-2|NA|12|NA
TGTGCCAGCAATAGGGACTTCGATGGCTACACCTTC
CASNRDFDGYTF
>TRBV11-2|TRBJ2-1|NA|15|NA
TGTGCCAGCAGCTTAGTTAGCGGAGTATACAATGAGCAGTTCTTC
CASSLVSGVYNEQFF
>TRBV6-5|TRBJ1-2|once|12|TRBD1
TGTGCCAGCCGGCAGGGGGATGGTGGCTACACCTTC
CASRQGDGGYTF
>TRBV4-1|TRBJ2-1|NA|18|TRBD2
TGCGCCAGCAGCCAACCACCCGGCCTAGCGGGATCTAACAATGAGCAGTTCTTC
CASSQPPGLAGSNNEQFF
>TRBV28|TRBJ2-2|NA|16|TRBD2
TGTGCCAGCAGTTTCCCCAAAGCGGGAGGCACCGGGGAGCTGTTTTTT
CASSFPKAGGTGELFF
>TRBV9|TRBJ2-1|NA|16|TRBD2
TGTGCCAGCAGCGGTAGCGGGGGGGCATCCTACAATGAGCAGTTCTTC
CASSGSGGASYNEQFF
>TRBV19|TRBJ2-2|NA|15|NA
TGTGCCAGTAGTATCCTTGCGGGGAACACCGGGGAGCTGTTTTTT
CASSILAGNTGELFF
>TRBV7-2|TRBJ2-5|NA|15|TRBD2
TGTGCCAGCAGCCCGTACGGGAGGGCCGTAGAGACCCAGTACTTC
CASSPYGRAVETQYF
>TRBV5-4|TRBJ1-4|NA|13|NA
TGTGCCAGCAGCGGGAGGGGTAATGAAAAACTGTTTTTT
CASSGRGNEKLFF
>TRBV27|TRBJ1-6|NA|15|TRBD1
TGTGCCAGCAGTTTCCAAGGACAGGCAGGTTCACCCCTCCACTTT
CASSFQGQAGSPLHF
>TRBV6-6|TRBJ1-2|NA|14|TRBD1
TGTGCCAGCAGCGGACAGGAGGTAATCCTAGGCTACACCTTC
CASSGQEVILGYTF
>TRBV28|TRBJ1-2|NA|15|TRBD1
TGTGCCAGCAGGTTCCGGGACAGGGGAGCGAATGGCTACACCTTC
CASRFRDRGANGYTF
>TRBV19|TRBJ1-5|NA|15|NA
TGTGCCAGTAGTATTTCGGGGACTAACAATCAGCCCCAGCATTTT
CASSISGTNNQPQHF
>TRBV18|TRBJ1-1|few|15|NA
TGTGCCAGCTCACTCACCAAGGGGGAGAACACTGAAGCTTTCTTT
CASSLTKGENTEAFF
>TRBV5-1|TRBJ1-6|NA|17|NA
TGCGCCAGCAGCTACGGGGCGGCCGGGGGAGTGGATTCACCCCTCCACTTT
CASSYGAAGGVDSPLHF
>TRBV7-2|TRBJ2-1|NA|17|TRBD2
TGTGCCAGCAGCTTAACTAGCGGACCAAGCTCCTACAATGAGCAGTTCTTC
CASSLTSGPSSYNEQFF
>TRBV10-3|TRBJ2-5|once|16|NA
TGTGCCATCGGGCAAAGCAGGGGGGTAGGACAAGAGACCCAGTACTTC
CAIGQSRGVGQETQYF
>TRBV18|TRBJ1-6|NA|15|NA
TGTGCCAGCTCACCGGGGCAGGGTCATGAATCACCCCTCCACTTT
CASSPGQGHESPLHF
>TRBV19|TRBJ2-7|NA|13|NA
TGTGCCAGCACCAAAGACCTCCGGGGGGAGCAGTACTTC
CASTKDLRGEQYF
>TRBV19|TRBJ1-5|NA|13|NA
TGTGCCAGTAAAGGCAGAGCGGATCAGCCCCAGCATTTT
CASKGRADQPQHF
>TRBV5-1|TRBJ2-1|NA|12|TRBD1
TGCGCCAGCAGCTTAGCCGGGACAGGCCAGTTCTTC
CASSLAGTGQFF
>TRBV9|TRBJ1-1|NA|14|NA
TGTGCCAGCAGCTCTAGAGGGATGAACACTGAAGCTTTCTTT
CASSSRGMNTEAFF
>TRBV9|TRBJ2-3|NA|15|TRBD2
TGTGCCAGCAGCGTAGGCGGGAGACCCACAGATACGCAGTATTTT
CASSVGGRPTDTQYF
>TRBV2|TRBJ1-4|once|15|NA
TGTGCCAGCAGTGTCAGAGGAGCAACTAATGAAAAACTGTTTTTT
CASSVRGATNEKLFF
>TRBV11-1|TRBJ1-6|NA|15|TRBD1
TGTGCCAGCAGCTCAAACAGGGACAGGAATTCACCCCTCCACTTT
CASSSNRDRNSPLHF
>TRBV2|TRBJ1-1|NA|13|TRBD1
TGTGCCAGCAGGGGACAGGGGATGACTGAAGCTTTCTTT
CASRGQGMTEAFF
>TRBV5-1|TRBJ2-5|NA|17|TRBD2
TGCGCCAGCAGCCCTACCTATAGCGGGAAAGGGGGGGAGACCCAGTACTTC
CASSPTYSGKGGETQYF
>TRBV15|TRBJ2-3|NA|16|TRBD1
TGTGCCACCAGCAGGAGGACAGGGTCTATGGCAGATACGCAGTATTTT
CATSRRTGSMADTQYF
>TRBV2|TRBJ1-5|NA|12|NA
TGTGCCAGCAGTGGCTACAATCAGCCCCAGCATTTT
CASSGYNQPQHF
>TRBV11-2|TRBJ2-7|once|17|TRBD2
TGTGCCAGCAGCTTAGGACTAGCGGGAGGTCTTTCCCACGAGCAGTACTTC
CASSLGLAGGLSHEQYF
>TRBV2|TRBJ2-2|NA|14|NA
TGTGCCAGCAGTGAAGACAGGGACACCGGGGAGCTGTTTTTT
CASSEDRDTGELFF
>TRBV11-2|TRBJ2-3|NA|11|NA
TGTGCCAGCATCCTCACAGATACGCAGTATTTT
CASILTDTQYF
>TRBV5-1|TRBJ2-3|few|15|TRBD2
TGCGCCAGCAGCTTAATGCGGGAGGTAGGAGATACGCAGTATTTT
CASSLMREVGDTQYF
>TRBV7-8|TRBJ2-2|NA|17|NA
TGTGCCAGCAGCTTGGACATCACCCAGTTTTACACCGGGGAGCTGTTTTTT
CASSLDITQFYTGELFF
>TRBV30|TRBJ2-7|NA|14|TRBD1
TGTGCCTGGAGTGTCGTCGACAGGGGCTACGAGCAGTACTTC
CAWSVVDRGYEQYF
>TRBV28|TRBJ1-2|NA|13|NA
TGTGCCAGCAGTTTAACAGGGCAGTGGGGCTACACCTTC
CASSLTGQWGYTF